This T cell receptor beta chain stems from a study of cytomegalovirus exposure and HLA in healthy donors. Study at large: When 350 to 500 donors were genotyped, about 81% of them were found to fall in the Caucasian-associated ancestry cluster. Study-wide findings and caveats: Among TCR beta chains, those listed as cytomegalovirus-associated numbered around 180. An analysis done earlier found most TCR beta V segments productive about 87% or about 30% of the time. The records held CMV serostatus as the only immune exposure information.

Concerning this clone itself: The target antigen is unknown.

Researchers ran the PCR with 60 Vbeta and 13 Jbeta primers. The data were produced by immunoSEQ multiplex PCR, yet TCRdb's version contains in-frame clones alone and is incomplete. The data show about 130,000 clones, around 63% seen once. This CDR3 comprises 13 residues. The V gene lost 4 bases and the J gene lost 1 base, with 8 bases spanning the gap. Looked up from germline, CDR1 is SEHNR and CDR2 is FQNEAQ (reference sequence). This TCR was recovered from a human donor in good health. The J gene is TRBJ2-7, the V gene TRBV7-9; D gene ambiguous. Material for sequencing was PBMCs. CDR3 sequence reads: CASSSPVSYEQYF. As DNA, the CDR3 is TGTGCCAGCAGCTCACCGGTTTCCTACGAGCAGTACTTC.